A selection of T cell receptor beta chains follows, all from one sample in a study of T cells after yellow fever vaccination. Each CDR3 protein is one row after TCRdb ran MiXCR on the 5' RACE reads. The sample comprises about 220,000 distinct CDR3 sequences, roughly 6.8% of which are singletons, and approximately 0.99% rests with the top ten. Sequencing used CD4+ T cells sorted from PBMCs, obtained on the day of the yellow fever booster vaccination. These receptors all come from a man aged 25 to 40 who received the YFV17D yellow fever vaccine. CDR3s include the opening cysteine and the closing phenylalanine or tryptophan. A D gene is named only where the DNA matches it firmly. For some rows the clone size is stated as once, few or many, or as a class when expanded; others skip it.

D: NA
J: TRBJ2-7
V: TRBV6-1
size: few
CDR3: CASSIARVGNLYEQYF
DNA: TGTGCCAGCAGTATCGCGAGAGTAGGAAATCTCTACGAGCAGTACTTC

D: NA
J: TRBJ2-7
V: TRBV7-2
size: few
CDR3: CASTLHPSQPPYEQYF
DNA: TGTGCCAGCACCCTACACCCCTCCCAGCCACCCTACGAGCAGTACTTC

D: TRBD1
J: TRBJ1-1
V: TRBV7-9
size: few
CDR3: CASSSTGRNTEAFF
DNA: TGTGCCAGCAGCTCGACAGGGAGGAACACTGAAGCTTTCTTT

D: TRBD2
J: TRBJ2-5
V: TRBV20-1
size: NA
CDR3: CSAPMPAGGHETQYF
DNA: TGCAGTGCTCCTATGCCAGCGGGAGGACATGAGACCCAGTACTTC

D: TRBD1
J: TRBJ2-7
V: TRBV7-8
size: few
CDR3: CASSLDGQGRYEQYF
DNA: TGTGCCAGCAGCTTAGATGGACAGGGCCGCTACGAGCAGTACTTC

D: TRBD2
J: TRBJ2-7
V: TRBV7-9
size: NA
CDR3: CASSLAEPSGSIF
DNA: TGTGCCAGCAGCTTAGCGGAGCCTAGCGGGAGCATCTTC

D: TRBD2
J: TRBJ2-3
V: TRBV25-1
size: few
CDR3: CASSGASGSTDTQYF
DNA: TGTGCCAGCAGTGGGGCTAGCGGCAGCACAGATACGCAGTATTTT

D: NA
J: TRBJ2-1
V: TRBV18
size: many
CDR3: CASSRTPMRGSYNEQFF
DNA: TGTGCCAGCTCACGGACCCCGATGAGGGGGTCCTACAATGAGCAGTTCTTC

D: NA
J: TRBJ1-1
V: TRBV7-2
size: few
CDR3: CASSQRVGTEAFF
DNA: TGTGCCAGCAGTCAACGGGTGGGCACTGAAGCTTTCTTT

D: NA
J: TRBJ2-1
V: TRBV20-1
size: NA
CDR3: CSAPHPSSYNEQFF
DNA: TGCAGTGCTCCCCATCCCAGCTCCTACAATGAGCAGTTCTTC

D: TRBD1
J: TRBJ2-5
V: TRBV20-1
size: few
CDR3: CSASLGTGTQETQYF
DNA: TGCAGTGCTAGTCTGGGGACAGGGACACAAGAGACCCAGTACTTC

D: NA
J: TRBJ2-7
V: TRBV9
size: medium-sized
CDR3: CASSALGGEQYF
DNA: TGTGCCAGCAGTGCACTAGGTGGGGAGCAGTACTTC

D: TRBD1
J: TRBJ2-1
V: TRBV5-4
size: NA
CDR3: CASNPRDRVNEQFF
DNA: TGTGCCAGCAACCCGAGGGACAGGGTAAATGAGCAGTTCTTC

D: NA
J: TRBJ2-2
V: TRBV11-2
size: NA
CDR3: CASRHGVNTGELFF
DNA: TGTGCCAGCAGACACGGGGTGAACACCGGGGAGCTGTTTTTT

D: TRBD1
J: TRBJ2-2
V: TRBV4-3
size: NA
CDR3: CASSPGTGANTGELFF
DNA: TGCGCCAGCAGCCCCGGGACAGGGGCGAACACCGGGGAGCTGTTTTTT

D: TRBD1
J: TRBJ2-5
V: TRBV7-2
size: many
CDR3: CASSYPGGWETQYF
DNA: TGTGCCAGCAGCTATCCAGGGGGCTGGGAGACCCAGTACTTC

D: NA
J: TRBJ2-2
V: TRBV7-9
size: NA
CDR3: CASSLVSPNTGELFF
DNA: TGTGCCAGCAGCTTAGTGTCACCGAACACCGGGGAGCTGTTTTTT

D: NA
J: TRBJ2-5
V: TRBV20-1
size: NA
CDR3: CSASSGGAGETQYF
DNA: TGCAGTGCTAGTTCCGGTGGAGCGGGAGAGACCCAGTACTTC

D: NA
J: TRBJ2-7
V: TRBV6-2/TRBV6-3
size: many
CDR3: CASSYPYRVPYEQYF
DNA: TGTGCCAGCAGTTACCCGTACAGGGTGCCCTACGAGCAGTACTTC

D: TRBD2
J: TRBJ2-7
V: TRBV3-1
size: many
CDR3: CASSQDLATSLTYEQYF
DNA: TGTGCCAGCAGCCAAGATCTAGCGACTAGCCTCACCTACGAGCAGTACTTC

D: NA
J: TRBJ2-6
V: TRBV21-1
size: NA
CDR3: CASSTGSEGSGANVLTF
DNA: TGTGCCAGCAGCACGGGATCCGAGGGCTCTGGGGCCAACGTCCTGACTTTC

D: NA
J: TRBJ2-7
V: TRBV20-1
size: NA
CDR3: CSAERGMWVRYEQYF
DNA: TGCAGTGCGGAGAGAGGGATGTGGGTACGCTACGAGCAGTACTTC

D: NA
J: TRBJ2-5
V: TRBV10-2
size: many
CDR3: CASRFQWAEETQYF
DNA: TGCGCCAGCAGGTTCCAGTGGGCGGAAGAGACCCAGTACTTC

D: NA
J: TRBJ2-7
V: TRBV5-1
size: few
CDR3: CASSHPAGQSYEQYF
DNA: TGCGCCAGCAGCCACCCCGCGGGACAGAGTTACGAGCAGTACTTC

D: NA
J: TRBJ2-2
V: TRBV7-2
size: few
CDR3: CASSSQVDTGELFF
DNA: TGTGCCAGCAGCTCCCAGGTGGACACCGGGGAGCTGTTTTTT

D: NA
J: TRBJ1-6
V: TRBV28
size: many
CDR3: CASSLGSHNVSPLHF
DNA: TGTGCCAGCAGTTTAGGTTCCCACAATGTTTCACCCCTCCACTTT

D: TRBD1
J: TRBJ2-7
V: TRBV4-3
size: NA
CDR3: CASSQYRGSYEQYF
DNA: TGCGCCAGCAGCCAGTACAGGGGGTCCTACGAGCAGTACTTC

D: TRBD1
J: TRBJ1-1
V: TRBV11-2
size: many
CDR3: CASSSRDRGPEAFF
DNA: TGTGCCAGCAGCTCCCGGGACAGGGGCCCCGAAGCTTTCTTT

D: NA
J: TRBJ2-7
V: TRBV9
size: NA
CDR3: CASSVDPGSSYEQYF
DNA: TGTGCCAGCAGCGTAGACCCGGGCAGCTCCTACGAGCAGTACTTC

D: NA
J: TRBJ2-7
V: TRBV18
size: NA
CDR3: CASSPGTEDEEYF
DNA: TGTGCCAGCTCTCCCGGGACTGAGGACGAGGAGTACTTC

D: NA
J: TRBJ1-4
V: TRBV6-5
size: few
CDR3: CASSIGLTNEKLFF
DNA: TGTGCCAGCAGTATCGGGTTAACTAATGAAAAACTGTTTTTT

D: TRBD2
J: TRBJ2-1
V: TRBV20-1
size: NA
CDR3: CSANQGLAQSTRQFF
DNA: TGCAGTGCTAACCAAGGACTAGCGCAGAGTACACGTCAGTTCTTC

D: TRBD1
J: TRBJ2-5
V: TRBV11-2
size: NA
CDR3: CASSLDRAGKTQYF
DNA: TGTGCCAGCAGCTTGGACAGGGCCGGGAAGACCCAGTACTTC

D: NA
J: TRBJ1-6
V: TRBV24-1
size: NA
CDR3: CATSDDGQVASPLHF
DNA: TGTGCCACCAGTGACGATGGCCAGGTGGCTTCACCCCTCCACTTT

D: TRBD2
J: TRBJ2-1
V: TRBV28
size: many
CDR3: CASALAGVLFNEQFF
DNA: TGTGCCAGCGCTCTAGCGGGAGTTCTGTTTAATGAGCAGTTCTTC

D: TRBD1
J: TRBJ2-2
V: TRBV6-2/TRBV6-3
size: few
CDR3: CASRQTPGQLVNTGELFF
DNA: TGTGCCAGCAGACAAACCCCGGGACAGCTGGTGAACACCGGGGAGCTGTTTTTT